The 25 T cell receptor beta chains below all came from one sample that was sequenced in a study of cytomegalovirus exposure and HLA in healthy donors. Amplification used 60 Vbeta primers and 13 Jbeta primers. Produced via immunoSEQ multiplex PCR; TCRdb's table is partial and in-frame only. The table includes some 150,000 clones, roughly 80% detected once. The sample consisted of PBMCs. The receptor set was obtained from a man aged 25 to 40 in good health and CMV-seropositive.

The J gene is TRBJ2-7, the V gene TRBV2; D perhaps matches TRBD1 (7 bases). CDR1 SNHLY and CDR2 FYNNEI come from the germline V gene. This CDR3 is 13 amino acids long. V was clipped by 3 bases and J by 6 bases, with 12 bases between them. The CDR3 DNA reads as TGTGCCAGCAGTGACCGACAGGGAGGCGAGCAGTACTTC. Protein product: CASSDRQGGEQYF.

The rearrangement links TRBV7-9 to TRBJ2-7; 8 bases fit TRBD2. This CDR3 is built from 15 residues. The junction had 6 bases not matched to a gene; V was cut back by 1 base and J by 4 bases. Germline-derived CDR1 and CDR2 are SEHNR and FQNEAQ (reference sequence). CDR3 in DNA: TGTGCCAGCAGCTTAGGACTAGCGAAAGCTTACGAGCAGTACTTC. It yields the protein CASSLGLAKAYEQYF. The variable domain in full, with the rest retrieved from reference TRBV7-9 and TRBJ2-7, is DTGVSQNPRHKITKRGQNVTFRCDPISEHNRLYWYRQTLGQGPEFLTYFQNEAQLEKSRLLSDRFSAERPKGSFSTLEIQRTEQGDSAMYLCASSLGLAKAYEQYFGPGTRLTVT.

The rearrangement uses TRBV18 and TRBJ2-7, with TRBD1 as a possible D gene (6 bases). V was shortened by 4 bases and J by 2 bases, with 15 bases between the two germline ends. Germline values: CDR1 KGHSH, CDR2 LQKENI. The CDR3 is 15 amino acids. The CDR3 nucleotides read TGTGCCAGCTCACAGGACAGTTCAGGGACCTACGAGCAGTACTTC. As protein: CASSQDSSGTYEQYF. Drawing the rest from reference TRBV18 and TRBJ2-7, the complete variable domain is NAGVMQNPRHLVRRRGQEARLRCSPMKGHSHVYWYRQLPEEGLKFMVYLQKENIIDESGMPKERFSAEFPKEGPSILRIQQVVRGDSAAYFCASSQDSSGTYEQYFGPGTRLTVT.

This clone showed up just a few times. V usage is TRBV28 and J usage is TRBJ1-1; D is possibly TRBD1 (5 bases). The CDR3 loop spans 15 amino acids. V shed 1 base and J shed 5 bases, with 14 bases lying between them. Per germline, CDR1 MDHEN and CDR2 SYDVKM. The CDR3: CASSLFQPGDTEAFF. CDR3 in DNA: TGTGCCAGCAGTTTATTCCAGCCGGGGGATACTGAAGCTTTCTTT.

This chain joins TRBV2 and TRBJ2-7, with 9 bases fitting TRBD1. The V gene end was trimmed by 5 bases and the J gene end by 2 bases; junction bases not matched to a gene: 4. CDR1 and CDR2 from the germline V gene are SNHLY and FYNNEI. CDR3 length equals 14 residues. CDR3 loop: CASSTQGATYEQYF. DNA for the CDR3: TGTGCCAGCAGTACACAGGGGGCCACCTACGAGCAGTACTTC.

The rearrangement uses TRBV11-2 and TRBJ1-2; weak D call: TRBD1 (6 bases). Deletions cut 5 bases from V and 6 bases from J, with 16 bases between. The CDR3 consists of 14 residues. Germline values: CDR1 SGHAT, CDR2 FQNNGV. The CDR3 protein is CASSPGGGLNGYTF. Here the CDR3 DNA reads TGTGCCAGCAGCCCCGGGGGGGGCCTTAATGGCTACACCTTC.

In this sample, this clone turned up a few times. This chain links TRBV5-1 with TRBJ1-6; 10 bases line up with TRBD1. The germline CDR1 and CDR2 sequences are SGHRS and YFSETQ. V trimming: 0 bases; J trimming: 9 bases; junction bases outside the gene matches: 6. The CDR3 totals 16 residues. CDR3 sequence (DNA): TGCGCCAGCAGCTTGGGGGGACAGGGGTTCGTTTCACCCCTCCACTTT. As protein: CASSLGGQGFVSPLHF.

The V and J genes are TRBV11-2 and TRBJ2-3; no clear D gene. The DNA end favors TRBJ1-5, so the J call may be wrong. This CDR3 has 16 residues. Per germline, CDR1 SGHAT and CDR2 FQNNGV. The CDR3 region is CASSFLAGGPTDTQHF. CDR3 nucleotides: TGTGCCAGCAGCTTCCTAGCGGGAGGGCCAACAGATACGCAGCATTTT.

The V and J genes are TRBV7-8 and TRBJ2-7, with D possibly being TRBD1 (7 bases). V was clipped by 1 base and J by 3 bases, with 16 bases between them. Germline CDR1 and CDR2: SGHVS and FQNEAQ. This CDR3 spans 16 amino acids. CDR3 in DNA: TGTGCCAGCAGCTTAGTAGGCCAGGGGGGAGTCTACGAGCAGTACTTC. This sequence encodes CASSLVGQGGVYEQYF.

The chain has TRBV5-6 and TRBJ2-3, with 11 positions matching TRBD2. The CDR3 has 17 amino acids. V shed 5 bases, J shed 2 bases, and the junction held 10 bases outside the gene matches. The germline V gene encodes CDR1 SGHDT and CDR2 YYEEEE. CDR3 DNA sequence: TGTGCCAGCAGAAAAAATATAGCGGGAGGGAACACAGATACGCAGTATTTT. Its protein product is CASRKNIAGGNTDTQYF.

The genes are TRBV15 and TRBJ2-7; 7 bases agree with TRBD2. The junction had 0 bases not matched to a gene; V was cut back by 1 base and J by 0 bases. The germline V gene encodes CDR1 LNHNV and CDR2 YYDKDF (reference sequence). This CDR3 contains 14 residues. CDR3 nucleotide sequence: TGTGCCACCAGCAGAGGGACTAGCTCCTACGAGCAGTACTTC. Amino acid sequence: CATSRGTSSYEQYF.

The V call is TRBV9, the J call TRBJ2-7, with TRBD1 identical over 7 bases. This CDR3 has 15 amino acids. Germline-derived CDR1 and CDR2 are SGDLS and YYNGEE. With V trimmed by 0 bases and J by 0 bases, 3 bases remained unmatched. The CDR3 sequence is CASSVGTGNSYEQYF. In DNA form, the CDR3 reads TGTGCCAGCAGCGTAGGGACAGGAAACTCCTACGAGCAGTACTTC.

The chain is built from TRBV2 and TRBJ2-7, with a possible D match to TRBD2 (5 bases). V lost 10 bases, J lost 0 bases, and 19 bases lay in between. CDR3 length: 15 amino acids. Germline V gene sequence: CDR1 SNHLY, CDR2 FYNNEI. CDR3 residues: CATAKTPGSSYEQYF. CDR3 DNA sequence: TGTGCCACCGCGAAGACACCTGGGAGCTCCTACGAGCAGTACTTC.

CDR3 residues: CASSRESNQPQHF. The CDR3 DNA follows: TGTGCCAGCAGCCGAGAGAGCAATCAGCCCCAGCATTTT. V usage is TRBV21-1 and J usage is TRBJ1-5. TRBV21-1 is noted as a pseudogene. The CDR3 has 13 amino acids.

This clone appeared a few times. V and J are TRBV29-1 and TRBJ2-5; 8 bases line up with TRBD1. This CDR3 contains 12 residues. The germline CDR1 and CDR2 sequences are SQVTM and ANQGSEA. J lost 6 bases, V lost 3 bases, and 3 bases had no gene match. Here the CDR3 reads CSVDRGPQTQYF. DNA of the CDR3: TGCAGCGTTGACAGGGGGCCTCAGACCCAGTACTTC.

The sample holds a few counts of this clone. The V gene is TRBV27, the J gene TRBJ1-6, with 7 bases fitting TRBD1. V was pared by 6 bases and J by 3 bases, with 11 bases of the junction left unmatched. This CDR3 spans 17 amino acids. Germline V gene lookup returns CDR1 MNHEY and CDR2 SMNVEV (reference sequence). For the CDR3, the DNA is TGTGCCAGCAGACGGAACCCCGGGACAGTCTATAATTCACCCCTCCACTTT. Its protein is CASRRNPGTVYNSPLHF.

The chain is built from TRBV15 and TRBJ2-3; TRBD1 is a possible D gene (6 bases). CDR3 length: 13 amino acids. V was cut by 8 bases and J by 6 bases, with 15 bases left in between. Looked up from germline, CDR1 is LNHNV and CDR2 is YYDKDF (reference sequence). The CDR3: CATQDSNGDTQYF. CDR3 bases: TGTGCCACCCAGGACAGTAACGGGGATACGCAGTATTTT.

The chain has TRBV6-1 and TRBJ2-5, with TRBD1 identical over 9 bases. The J call is uncertain, as TRBJ2-7 better fits the DNA end. Germline loops: CDR1 MNHNS, CDR2 SASEGT. The CDR3 covers 14 residues. The CDR3 nucleotides read TGTGCCAGCAGTGCCGGGACAGGGCCCTACGAGCAGTACTTC. Translating it yields CASSAGTGPYEQYF.

The chain carries TRBV4-2 and TRBJ1-3; the match to TRBD1 covers 9 bases. The CDR3 runs to 17 residues. Trimming removed 1 base from V and 4 bases from J; junction bases left unmatched: 8. The germline gives CDR1 LGHNA, CDR2 YNFKEQ. CDR3 coding DNA: TGTGCCAGCAGCCAAGGGTCTAGGGACAGGGTCGGAAACACCATATATTTT. It translates to CASSQGSRDRVGNTIYF.

The chain carries TRBV4-2 and TRBJ2-1; TRBD2 agrees at 7 bases. The CDR3 sequence is 16 residues long. From germline, CDR1 is LGHNA and CDR2 YNFKEQ. J gave up 10 bases and V 4 bases, and 16 bases lay outside the gene matches. CDR3 protein: CASSRVGAGELREQFF. As DNA, the CDR3 is TGTGCCAGCAGCCGCGTCGGCGCGGGAGAATTGCGCGAGCAGTTCTTC.

The gene calls are TRBV28 and TRBJ1-2; 7 bases fit TRBD1. J gave up 4 bases and V 2 bases, and 4 bases lay outside the gene matches. The V gene's germline CDR1 is MDHEN and CDR2 SYDVKM. The CDR3 runs to 14 residues. DNA of the CDR3: TGTGCCAGCAGTTTAAACAGGGGAAGCTATGGCTACACCTTC. Its protein is CASSLNRGSYGYTF.

CDR3 coding DNA: TGTGCCAGCAGTTTTACCGGAGCCAAAAACATTCAGTACTTC. Its translation: CASSFTGAKNIQYF. The chain uses TRBV28 and TRBJ2-4; D unresolved. V was pared by 3 bases and J by 0 bases, with 6 bases between. Germline V CDR1 and CDR2: MDHEN, SYDVKM. This CDR3 has 14 amino acids.

The rearrangement joins TRBV7-2 to TRBJ2-3; D is unresolved. The germline gives CDR1 SGHTA, CDR2 FQGNSA. CDR3 length: 14 residues. V lost 4 bases and J 4 bases, leaving 12 bases between the germline ends. CDR3 sequence (DNA): TGTGCCAGCAGCTCCACCCCCGGAGCAGATACGCAGTATTTT. Encoded protein: CASSSTPGADTQYF.

The DNA for the CDR3 is TGTGCCAGCAGCTTAGGGACAGGGGCACCTAATAGCAATCAGCCCCAGCATTTT. Amino acids: CASSLGTGAPNSNQPQHF. The genes are TRBV7-9 and TRBJ1-5; 9 bases line up with TRBD1. With V trimmed by 1 base and J by 0 bases, 7 bases remained unmatched. Germline loops: CDR1 SEHNR, CDR2 FQNEAQ (reference sequence). The CDR3 runs 18 residues.

Concerning this clone: Different DNA sequences within this sample yield the same CDR3. The chain joins TRBV28 to TRBJ1-2; D call uncertain. Germline CDR1 reads MDHEN; CDR2 reads SYDVKM. The CDR3 is 11 residues long. Trimming took 5 bases from V and 7 from J, leaving 8 bases between them. The CDR3 protein is CASSPSGGYTF. The CDR3 region has the DNA TGTGCCAGCAGTCCTTCGGGTGGCTACACCTTC.